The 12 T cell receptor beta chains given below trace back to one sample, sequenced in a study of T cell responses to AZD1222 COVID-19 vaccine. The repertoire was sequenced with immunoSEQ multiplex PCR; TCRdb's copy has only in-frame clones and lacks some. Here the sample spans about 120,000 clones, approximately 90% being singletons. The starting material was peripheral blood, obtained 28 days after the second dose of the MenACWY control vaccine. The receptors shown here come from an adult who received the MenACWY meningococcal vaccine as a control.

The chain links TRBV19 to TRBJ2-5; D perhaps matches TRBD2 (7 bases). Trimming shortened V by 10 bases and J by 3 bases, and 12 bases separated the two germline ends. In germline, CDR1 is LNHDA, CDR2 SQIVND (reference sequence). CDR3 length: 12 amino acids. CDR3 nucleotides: TGTGCCACGACGGGGGGCGAAGAGACCCAGTACTTC. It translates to CATTGGEETQYF.

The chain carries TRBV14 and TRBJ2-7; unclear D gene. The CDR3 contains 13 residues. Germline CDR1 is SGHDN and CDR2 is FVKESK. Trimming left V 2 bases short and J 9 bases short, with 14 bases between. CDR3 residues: CASSQIPGLGQYF. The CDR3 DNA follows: TGTGCCAGCAGCCAAATCCCTGGCCTGGGGCAGTACTTC.

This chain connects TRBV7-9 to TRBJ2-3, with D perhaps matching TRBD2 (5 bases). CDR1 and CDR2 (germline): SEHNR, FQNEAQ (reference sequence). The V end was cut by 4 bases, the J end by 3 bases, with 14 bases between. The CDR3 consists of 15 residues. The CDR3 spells CASSSGVDWTDTQYF. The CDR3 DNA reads TGTGCCAGCAGCTCCGGGGTAGATTGGACAGATACGCAGTATTTT. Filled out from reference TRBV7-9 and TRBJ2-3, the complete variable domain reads DTGVSQNPRHKITKRGQNVTFRCDPISEHNRLYWYRQTLGQGPEFLTYFQNEAQLEKSRLLSDRFSAERPKGSFSTLEIQRTEQGDSAMYLCASSSGVDWTDTQYFGPGTRLTVL.

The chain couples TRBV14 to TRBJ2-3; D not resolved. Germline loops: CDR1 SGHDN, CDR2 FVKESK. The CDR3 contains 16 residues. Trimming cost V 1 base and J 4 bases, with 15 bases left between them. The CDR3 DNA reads TGTGCCAGCAGCCAAGGACTCAAGGCAAGACCAGATACGCAGTATTTT. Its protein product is CASSQGLKARPDTQYF.

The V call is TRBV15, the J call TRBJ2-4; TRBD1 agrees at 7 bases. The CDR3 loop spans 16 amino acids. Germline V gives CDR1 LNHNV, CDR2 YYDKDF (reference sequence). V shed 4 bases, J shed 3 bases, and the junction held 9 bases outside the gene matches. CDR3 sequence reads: CATSKDRVIIKNIQYF. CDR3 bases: TGTGCCACCAGCAAAGACAGGGTCATAATCAAAAACATTCAGTACTTC.

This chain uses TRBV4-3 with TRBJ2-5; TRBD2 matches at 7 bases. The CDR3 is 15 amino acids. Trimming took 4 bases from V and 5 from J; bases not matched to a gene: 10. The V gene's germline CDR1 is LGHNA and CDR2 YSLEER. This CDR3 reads CASSRQTREGETQYF. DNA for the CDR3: TGCGCCAGCAGCCGCCAAACCAGGGAGGGGGAGACCCAGTACTTC.

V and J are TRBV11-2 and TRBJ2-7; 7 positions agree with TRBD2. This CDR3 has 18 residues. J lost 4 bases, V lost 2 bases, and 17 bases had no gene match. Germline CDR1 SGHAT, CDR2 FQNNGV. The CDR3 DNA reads TGTGCCAGCAGCTTACCCCATCACGAGAGGGAGGGCCGTTACGAGCAGTACTTC. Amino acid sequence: CASSLPHHEREGRYEQYF.

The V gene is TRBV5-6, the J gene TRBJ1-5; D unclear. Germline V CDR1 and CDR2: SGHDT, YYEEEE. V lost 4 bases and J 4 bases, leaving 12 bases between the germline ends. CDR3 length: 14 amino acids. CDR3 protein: CASSNWGGNQPQHF. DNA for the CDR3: TGTGCCAGCAGCAACTGGGGAGGGAATCAGCCCCAGCATTTT. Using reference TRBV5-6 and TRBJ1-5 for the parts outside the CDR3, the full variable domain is DAGVTQSPTHLIKTRGQQVTLRCSPKSGHDTVSWYQQALGQGPQFIFQYYEEEERQRGNFPDRFSGHQFPNYSSELNVNALLLGDSALYLCASSNWGGNQPQHFGDGTRLSIL.

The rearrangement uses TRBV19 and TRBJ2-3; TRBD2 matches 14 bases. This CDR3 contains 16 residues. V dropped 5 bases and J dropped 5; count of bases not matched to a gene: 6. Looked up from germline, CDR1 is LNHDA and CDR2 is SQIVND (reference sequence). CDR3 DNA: TGTGCCAGTAGTCAAGGGACTAGCGGGAGTCTAGATACGCAGTATTTT. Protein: CASSQGTSGSLDTQYF.

CDR3 nucleotide sequence: TGTGCCAGCAGCCCACCAGACAGACCGAATTCACCCCTCCACTTT. Translated: CASSPPDRPNSPLHF. The chain is built from TRBV3-1 (or the pseudogene TRBV3-2) and TRBJ1-6, with a tentative D call TRBD1 (5 bases). V was cut by 4 bases and J by 7 bases, with 14 bases left in between. The CDR3 has 15 residues. From germline, CDR1 is LGHDT and CDR2 YNNKEL (reference sequence).

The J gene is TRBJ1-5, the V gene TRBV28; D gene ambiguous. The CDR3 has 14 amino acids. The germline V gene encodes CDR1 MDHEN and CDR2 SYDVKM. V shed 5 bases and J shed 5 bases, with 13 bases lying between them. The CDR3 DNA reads TGTGCCAGCAGTATCCTTGGGAGCCATCAGCCCCAGCATTTT. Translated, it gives CASSILGSHQPQHF.

The CDR3 coding sequence is TGTGCCAGCAGCTTAAGCCCCATGGCCCGCGGACCCTCCTACAATGAGCAGTTCTTC. As protein: CASSLSPMARGPSYNEQFF. The rearrangement uses TRBV7-3 and TRBJ2-1; D gene unclear. This CDR3 has 19 residues. Germline CDR1 SGHTA, CDR2 FQGTGA. Trimming pared 1 base from V and 0 bases from J, leaving 19 bases between.